Included here is one T cell receptor beta chain sequence, with context. The data derive from a study of blood T cell repertoires in COVID-19. On the study more broadly: T cells, B-cell-depleted T cells, or PBMCs supplied cDNA or gDNA.

Per the authors' pipeline: Reference gene primer amplification in the assay estimated nucleated cell counts. TCRdb's copy holds only in-frame clones and misses some; the assay was immunoSEQ multiplex PCR. V and J calls and clone size are copied from that table; D and trimming were computed from the DNA. The table has 140,000 to 150,000 clones, roughly 84% seen once. V lost 4 bases to trimming and J lost 4 bases; unmatched junction nucleotides: 14. This CDR3 is built from 17 residues. Germline CDR1 and CDR2: SGDLS and YYNGEE. The age range of participants was 18 to 89 years, with residence in around 22 US areas. During the 2 weeks before they entered the study, exposed participants had met someone with a PCR-confirmed or clinician-diagnosed COVID-19 case.

Sequencing was performed on PBMCs or T cells enriched from blood (not recorded which). V and J are TRBV9 and TRBJ1-3; TRBD1 aligns across 7 bases. This clonotype was obtained from a woman between 50 and 59 years old who had been exposed to COVID-19. DNA of the CDR3: TGTGCCAGCAGCCCCCGACCGGGACAGATCTCCGGAAACACCATATATTTT. Residues: CASSPRPGQISGNTIYF.